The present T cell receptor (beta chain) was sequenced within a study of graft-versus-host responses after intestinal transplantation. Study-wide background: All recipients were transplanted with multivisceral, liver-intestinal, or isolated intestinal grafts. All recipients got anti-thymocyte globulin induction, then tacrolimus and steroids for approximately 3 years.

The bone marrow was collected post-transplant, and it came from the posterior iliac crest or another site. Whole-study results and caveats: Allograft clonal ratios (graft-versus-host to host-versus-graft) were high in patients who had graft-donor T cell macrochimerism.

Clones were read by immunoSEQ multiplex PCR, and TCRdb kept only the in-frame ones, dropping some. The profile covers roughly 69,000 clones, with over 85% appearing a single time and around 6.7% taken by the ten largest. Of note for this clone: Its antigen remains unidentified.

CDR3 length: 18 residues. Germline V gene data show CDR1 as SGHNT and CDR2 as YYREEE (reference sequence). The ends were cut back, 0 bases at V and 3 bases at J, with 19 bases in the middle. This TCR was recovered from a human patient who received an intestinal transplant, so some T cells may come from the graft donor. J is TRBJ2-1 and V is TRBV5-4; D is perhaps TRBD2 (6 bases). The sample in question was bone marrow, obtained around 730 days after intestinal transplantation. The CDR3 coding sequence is TGTGCCAGCAGCTTGGCAAATGGTGGGGCGCGGGGCTACAATGAGCAGTTCTTC. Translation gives CASSLANGGARGYNEQFF.